The T cell receptor beta chain described here comes from a study of blood T cell repertoires in COVID-19. Turning to the study itself: Samples representing acute and convalescent COVID-19 were sourced from the United States, Italy and Spain.

This CDR3 contains 14 residues. The germline gives CDR1 SGHNT, CDR2 YYREEE (reference sequence). V lost 0 bases to trimming and J lost 4 bases, with 10 bases between them. Some clones are missing from TCRdb's copy, which holds only in-frame ones; the method was immunoSEQ multiplex PCR. The table lists about 500,000 clones, approximately 90% of them singletons. Those enrolled, adults aged about 18 to 89 years, came from under 25 US areas. Researchers sorted participants into cohorts using their self-reported clinical history. Either two negative PCRs, clearance, or symptom resolution qualified Cohort 3 donors as recovered.

The TCR originated in a woman between 18 and 29 years old who had recovered from COVID-19. V and J are TRBV5-4 and TRBJ2-5, with D maybe TRBD2 (6 bases). The sample was PBMCs or T cells enriched from blood (not recorded which). CDR3 loop: CASSLAGSSETQYF. In nucleotides, the CDR3 is TGTGCCAGCAGCTTGGCCGGGAGTTCAGAGACCCAGTACTTC.